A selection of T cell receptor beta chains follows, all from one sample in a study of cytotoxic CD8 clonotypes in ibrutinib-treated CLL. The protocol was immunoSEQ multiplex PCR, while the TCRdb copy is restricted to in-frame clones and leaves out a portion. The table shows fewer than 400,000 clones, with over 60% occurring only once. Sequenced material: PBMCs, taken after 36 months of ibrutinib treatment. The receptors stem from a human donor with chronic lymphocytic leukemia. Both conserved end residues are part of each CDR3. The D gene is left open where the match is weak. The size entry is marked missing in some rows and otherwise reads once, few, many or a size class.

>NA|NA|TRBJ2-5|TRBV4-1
CASSQGLGGVGETQYF
TGCGCCAGCAGCCAAGGTCTGGGGGGAGTCGGGGAGACCCAGTACTTC
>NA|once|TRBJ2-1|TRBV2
CASSLEGRNEQFF
TGTGCCAGCAGCCTCGAAGGGAGGAATGAGCAGTTCTTC
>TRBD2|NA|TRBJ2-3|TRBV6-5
CASRLAGGTDTQYF
TGTGCCAGCAGACTAGCGGGCGGCACAGATACGCAGTATTTT
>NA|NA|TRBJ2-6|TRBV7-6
CASSPSSLGANVLTF
TGTGCCAGCAGCCCCAGCAGCTTAGGGGCCAACGTCCTGACTTTC
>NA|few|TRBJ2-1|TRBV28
CASSLWGVANEQFF
TGTGCCAGCAGTTTATGGGGGGTAGCGAATGAGCAGTTCTTC
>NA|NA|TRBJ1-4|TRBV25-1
CASSDTPGKPANEKLFF
TGTGCCAGCAGTGATACGCCTGGGAAGCCTGCTAATGAAAAACTGTTTTTT
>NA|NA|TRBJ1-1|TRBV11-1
CASSLFGQGSTEAFF
TGTGCCAGCAGCTTATTTGGGCAGGGGTCCACTGAAGCTTTCTTT
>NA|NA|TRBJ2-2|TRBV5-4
CASSPRVGELFF
TGTGCCAGCAGCCCAAGGGTTGGGGAGCTGTTTTTT
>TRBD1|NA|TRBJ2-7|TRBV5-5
CASSLATGAVSEQYF
TGTGCCAGCAGCTTAGCTACAGGGGCCGTTAGCGAGCAGTACTTC
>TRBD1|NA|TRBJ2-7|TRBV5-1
CASRLAGTGAYEQYF
TGCGCCAGCAGACTAGCCGGGACAGGCGCCTACGAGCAGTACTTC
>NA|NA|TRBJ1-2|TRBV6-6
CASSYSGQVFGYTF
TGTGCCAGCAGTTACTCGGGACAAGTATTCGGCTACACCTTC
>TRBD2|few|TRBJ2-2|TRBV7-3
CASTPGLAYTGELFF
TGTGCCAGCACACCGGGACTAGCGTACACCGGGGAGCTGTTTTTT
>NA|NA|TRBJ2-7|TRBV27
CASSKKMGVPYEQYF
TGTGCCAGCAGTAAGAAAATGGGGGTCCCGTACGAGCAGTACTTC
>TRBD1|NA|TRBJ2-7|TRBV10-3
CAIAPSTGVALEQYF
TGTGCCATTGCCCCTTCGACAGGGGTGGCTCTCGAGCAGTACTTC
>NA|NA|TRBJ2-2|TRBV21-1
CASSKGGPGGELFF
TGTGCCAGCAGCAAGGGTGGCCCAGGCGGGGAGCTGTTTTTT
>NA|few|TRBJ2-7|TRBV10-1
CASSEAGNHEQYF
TGCGCCAGCAGTGAGGCAGGGAACCACGAGCAGTACTTC
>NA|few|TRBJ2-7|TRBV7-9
CASSLGFNGYEQYF
TGTGCCAGCAGCTTAGGATTTAACGGGTACGAGCAGTACTTC
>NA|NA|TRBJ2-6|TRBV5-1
CASSFQGGANVLTF
TGCGCCAGCAGCTTCCAGGGAGGGGCCAACGTCCTGACTTTC
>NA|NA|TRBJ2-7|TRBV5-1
CASSLGGKPSEQYF
TGCGCCAGCAGCTTGGGGGGGAAGCCCAGCGAGCAGTACTTC
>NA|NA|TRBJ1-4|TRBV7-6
CASSLGTAATNEKLFF
TGTGCCAGCAGCTTAGGGACAGCCGCAACTAATGAAAAACTGTTTTTT
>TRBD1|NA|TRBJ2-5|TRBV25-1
CASSDDGTGVETQYF
TGTGCCAGCAGTGACGACGGGACAGGGGTAGAGACCCAGTACTTC
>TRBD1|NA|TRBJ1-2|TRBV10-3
CAISVRGGQTNGYTF
TGTGCCATCAGCGTGAGGGGGGGACAGACGAATGGCTACACCTTC
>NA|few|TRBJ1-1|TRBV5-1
CASSLGLATEAFF
TGCGCCAGCAGCTTGGGGTTGGCCACTGAAGCTTTCTTT
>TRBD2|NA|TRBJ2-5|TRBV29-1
CSARPGLAEETQYF
TGCAGCGCTCGACCGGGACTAGCGGAAGAGACCCAGTACTTC
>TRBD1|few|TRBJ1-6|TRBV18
CASSPGTAAPLHF
TGTGCCAGCTCACCGGGGACAGCGGCACCCCTCCACTTT
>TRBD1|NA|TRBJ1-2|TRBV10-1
CASSAGQANYGYTF
TGCGCCAGCAGTGCTGGACAGGCCAACTATGGCTACACCTTC
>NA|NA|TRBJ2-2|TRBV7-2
CASSLKVANTGELFF
TGTGCCAGCAGCTTAAAGGTTGCGAACACCGGGGAGCTGTTTTTT
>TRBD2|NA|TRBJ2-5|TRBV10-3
CAISDGRTSGQETQYF
TGTGCCATCAGTGATGGGCGCACTAGCGGGCAAGAGACCCAGTACTTC
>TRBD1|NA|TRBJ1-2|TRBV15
CATRTGPYYGYTF
TGTGCCACTAGGACAGGGCCTTACTATGGCTACACCTTC
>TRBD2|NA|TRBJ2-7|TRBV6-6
CSSGSYEQYF
TGCTCTAGCGGATCCTACGAGCAGTACTTC
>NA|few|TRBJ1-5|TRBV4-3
CASSQVADSNQPQHF
TGCGCCAGCAGCCAAGTAGCGGACAGCAATCAGCCCCAGCATTTT
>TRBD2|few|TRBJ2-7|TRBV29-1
CSVGSRGGAGEQYF
TGCAGCGTTGGATCCCGCGGGGGGGCAGGCGAGCAGTACTTC
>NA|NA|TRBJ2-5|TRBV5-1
CASSLNQETQYF
TGCGCCAGCAGCTTAAATCAAGAGACCCAGTACTTC
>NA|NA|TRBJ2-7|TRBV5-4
CASSTYRAEQYF
TGTGCCAGCAGCACCTACAGGGCCGAGCAGTACTTC
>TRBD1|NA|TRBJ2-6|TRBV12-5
CASGGRTTGGKPSGANVLTF
TGTGCTAGTGGGGGTAGGACCACAGGGGGGAAACCCTCTGGGGCCAACGTCCTGACTTTC
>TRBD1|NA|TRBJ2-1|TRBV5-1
CASSLVRQGYNEQFF
TGCGCCAGCAGCTTGGTGAGACAGGGGTACAATGAGCAGTTCTTC
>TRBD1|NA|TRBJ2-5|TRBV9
CASSVADREETQYF
TGTGCCAGCAGCGTAGCGGACAGGGAGGAGACCCAGTACTTC
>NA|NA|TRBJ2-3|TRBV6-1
CASSEKGGTDTQYF
TGTGCCAGCAGTGAAAAGGGAGGCACAGATACGCAGTATTTT
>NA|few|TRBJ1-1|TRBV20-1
CSARPGTEAFF
TGCAGTGCTAGACCCGGGACTGAAGCTTTCTTT
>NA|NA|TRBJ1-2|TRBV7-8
CASSLGAVNYGYTF
TGTGCCAGCAGCTTAGGGGCGGTTAACTATGGCTACACCTTC
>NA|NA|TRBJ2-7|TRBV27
CASSSSGSGLDEQYF
TGTGCCAGCAGTTCCTCGGGTTCAGGGCTGGACGAGCAGTACTTC